The 21 T cell receptor beta chains listed next were all sequenced from one sample in a study of T cells in Graves' hyperthyroidism and ophthalmopathy. What was amplified from RNA transcripts were TCR beta CDR3 regions. With the HTBI primer set, the TCR CDR3 went through a first round of RT-PCR. TCRdb reanalysed the multiplex PCR reads using MiXCR and keeps one entry per CDR3 protein. Of 700,000 or so distinct CDR3 sequences in the sample, about 15% were seen once. The specimen sequenced was blood. The receptors were sampled from a man between 18 and 29 years old with Graves' hyperthyroidism.

This clonotype was observed a few times. The chain is built from TRBV19 and TRBJ1-1; D remains unclear. The V gene lost 6 bases and the J gene lost 0 bases, with 17 bases spanning the gap. The CDR3 has 16 amino acids. From germline, CDR1 is LNHDA and CDR2 SQIVND (reference sequence). DNA of the CDR3: TGTGCCAGTAGCCCTCTTCTTCAGTCCATGAACACTGAAGCTTTCTTT. Protein product: CASSPLLQSMNTEAFF.

This clonotype was observed at least ten times. The V call is TRBV9, the J call TRBJ2-1, with 10 bases identical to TRBD2. The trim removed 3 bases at V and 9 bases at J, leaving 9 bases unmatched. The CDR3 is made up of 15 amino acids. In germline, CDR1 is SGDLS, CDR2 YYNGEE. The CDR3 sequence: CASSARTSGVGEQFF. The CDR3 DNA is TGTGCCAGCAGCGCGAGGACTAGCGGAGTGGGTGAGCAGTTCTTC.

The sample holds a few counts of this clonotype. The chain uses TRBV20-1 and TRBJ2-1; D may be TRBD1 (5 bases). The germline V and J ends were trimmed by 1 base and 6 bases, with 7 bases remaining between them. This CDR3 has 12 residues. Germline V gives CDR1 DFQATT, CDR2 SNEGSKA (reference sequence). The CDR3 DNA reads TGCAGTGCTAGAGTGGGGCTCAATGAGCAGTTCTTC. Translating it yields CSARVGLNEQFF.

This clonotype came up many times. V is TRBV7-8 and J is TRBJ2-7; 14 bases are shared with TRBD2. The CDR3 spans 18 residues. The junction had 11 bases not matched to a gene; V was cut back by 5 bases and J by 2 bases. Germline CDR1 and CDR2: SGHVS and FQNEAQ. CDR3 DNA: TGTGCCAGCAGCACATCGGCTAGACTAGCGGGAGGGGCCTACGAGCAGTACTTC. Translation gives CASSTSARLAGGAYEQYF.

A few counts support this clonotype. CDR3 loop: CASSLSGRPPEQFF. The DNA of the CDR3 is TGTGCCAGCAGCCTTAGCGGGAGGCCCCCTGAGCAGTTCTTC. This rearrangement joins TRBV7-9 to TRBJ2-1, with TRBD2 identical over 10 bases. The CDR3 has 14 residues. Unmatched junction bases numbered 7, after V lost 5 bases and J lost 9 bases. Germline CDR1 is SEHNR and CDR2 is FQNEAQ (reference sequence).

This clonotype was found many times. The chain links TRBV20-1 to TRBJ2-7, with D tentatively TRBD2 (6 bases). CDR3 size: 13 residues. V shed 6 bases and J shed 3 bases, with 15 bases lying between them. Germline lookup yields CDR1 DFQATT and CDR2 SNEGSKA (reference sequence). The chain's CDR3 is CSASSTSVYEQYF. The CDR3 DNA reads as TGCAGTGCATCGTCGACTAGTGTCTACGAGCAGTACTTC.

This clonotype has only a few counts. The chain joins TRBV28 to TRBJ2-3, with D hard to call. The CDR3 has 13 amino acids. Germline lookup yields CDR1 MDHEN and CDR2 SYDVKM. With 5 bases removed from V and 3 bases from J, the gap between germline ends came to 9 bases. CDR3 in amino acids: CASSDRVTDTQYF. The CDR3 DNA is TGTGCCAGCAGTGACCGGGTTACAGATACGCAGTATTTT.

This clonotype has ten or more counts. This chain uses TRBV2 with TRBJ2-1, with TRBD2 matching 8 bases. The CDR3 has 17 residues. Germline V gives CDR1 SNHLY, CDR2 FYNNEI. With 6 bases clipped from V and 0 bases from J, the junction kept 10 bases outside the gene matches. CDR3 loop: CASSRGLAGFSYNEQFF. In DNA form, the CDR3 reads TGTGCCAGCAGCCGGGGGTTAGCGGGATTCTCCTACAATGAGCAGTTCTTC.

The table lists this clonotype with a few counts. This chain links TRBV19 with TRBJ2-7; D may be TRBD2 (5 bases). This CDR3 is 18 amino acids long. V lost 1 base, J lost 2 bases, and 21 bases lay in between. Per germline, CDR1 LNHDA and CDR2 SQIVND (reference sequence). Here the CDR3 reads CASSIAGPTGYFAYEQYF. CDR3 nucleotide sequence: TGTGCCAGTAGTATAGCTGGTCCGACGGGGTATTTCGCCTACGAGCAGTACTTC.

The J gene is TRBJ2-3, the V gene TRBV20-1, with TRBD1 matching over 9 bases. The V and J ends lost 2 bases and 5 bases, in that order; junction bases with no gene match: 5. This CDR3 contains 14 residues. CDR1 DFQATT and CDR2 SNEGSKA come from the germline V gene (reference sequence). The DNA of the CDR3 is TGCAGTGCTAGACCGACAGGGGGGCGAGATACGCAGTATTTT. This translates into CSARPTGGRDTQYF.

In this sample, this clonotype turned up a few times. The gene calls are TRBV7-9 and TRBJ2-7; D is ambiguous. V was cut by 5 bases and J by 5 bases, with 19 bases left in between. Germline V CDR1 and CDR2: SEHNR, FQNEAQ (reference sequence). This CDR3 spans 15 amino acids. CDR3 nucleotide sequence: TGTGCCAGCAGCCTGCCGATGGGTTCAAGCAACGAGCAGTACTTC. Encoded protein: CASSLPMGSSNEQYF. Combining the CDR3 with reference TRBV7-9 and TRBJ2-7 gives the whole variable domain DTGVSQNPRHKITKRGQNVTFRCDPISEHNRLYWYRQTLGQGPEFLTYFQNEAQLEKSRLLSDRFSAERPKGSFSTLEIQRTEQGDSAMYLCASSLPMGSSNEQYFGPGTRLTVT.

The V and J genes are TRBV12-3 or TRBV12-4 and TRBJ2-7; a possible D gene is TRBD1 (6 bases). The end of the DNA is better explained by TRBJ2-1, so the J call may be wrong. There are 16 residues in the CDR3. In nucleotides, the CDR3 is TGTGCCAGCAGTTTAGGAGGCCAGGGGCTACTCTACGAGCAGTTCTTC. Its protein is CASSLGGQGLLYEQFF.

This clonotype has at least ten counts. The chain has TRBV27 and TRBJ1-1; 12 nucleotides match TRBD1. The V segment lost 6 bases and the J segment 4 bases; nucleotides outside the gene matches: 12. There are 17 residues in the CDR3. CDR1 MNHEY and CDR2 SMNVEV come from the germline V gene (reference sequence). CDR3 bases: TGTGCCAGCAGCGTAAGCGGGACAGGGGGCGCGGGCACTGAAGCTTTCTTT. The encoded protein is CASSVSGTGGAGTEAFF.

This clonotype was picked up many times. The chain joins TRBV20-1 to TRBJ1-5; D not certain. Germline CDR1 DFQATT, CDR2 SNEGSKA (reference sequence). The CDR3 has 15 amino acids. V was cut by 0 bases and J by 1 base, with 10 bases left in between. The CDR3 bases are TGCAGTGCTAGAGACCCTCAAGGGAGCAATCAGCCCCAGCATTTT. This encodes CSARDPQGSNQPQHF.

There are a few counts of this clonotype. The chain has TRBV11-3 and TRBJ2-6; a possible D gene is TRBD1 (7 bases). Trimming stripped 3 bases from V and 0 bases from J, with 15 bases between. This CDR3 has 18 residues. Germline V gives CDR1 SGHNT, CDR2 YENEEA. The CDR3 nucleotides read TGTGCCAGCAGCTTGCTGAGACAGGGAGGCTCTGGGGCCAACGTCCTGACTTTC. Translation gives CASSLLRQGGSGANVLTF.

This clonotype was found a few times. The chain couples TRBV10-3 to TRBJ2-7, with D maybe TRBD2 (6 bases). CDR3 length: 16 amino acids. From germline, CDR1 is ENHRY and CDR2 SYGVKD. The V gene lost 5 bases and the J gene lost 4 bases, with 21 bases spanning the gap. In nucleotides, the CDR3 is TGTGCCATCAGTCCAGATAGGGGACGGGGGAGGTACGAGCAGTACTTC. It specifies CAISPDRGRGRYEQYF.

This clonotype has a handful of counts. V and J are TRBV2 and TRBJ2-1; tentative D call: TRBD2 (5 bases). Germline assignment: CDR1 SNHLY and CDR2 FYNNEI. The CDR3 extends over 17 amino acids. Trimming shortened V by 6 bases and J by 4 bases, and 22 bases separated the two germline ends. The CDR3 DNA follows: TGTGCCAGCAGAGGGAGAGGTGGTTCTGTTGCGTACAATGAGCAGTTCTTC. Translation gives CASRGRGGSVAYNEQFF.

CDR3 DNA: TGTGCCAGCAGCCACGCCGGGACTAGCAAAAGCGAGCAGTACTTC. Protein product: CASSHAGTSKSEQYF. V and J are TRBV4-2 and TRBJ2-7; TRBD2 aligns across 9 bases. The CDR3 is 15 residues long. V dropped 3 bases and J dropped 6; count of bases not matched to a gene: 9. Germline lookup yields CDR1 LGHNA and CDR2 YNFKEQ.

The chain employs TRBV5-1 and TRBJ1-6; D might be TRBD1 (6 bases). The CDR3 contains 18 residues. CDR1 SGHRS and CDR2 YFSETQ come from the germline V gene. Deletions cut 3 bases from V and 0 bases from J, with 16 bases between. Written as DNA, the CDR3 is TGCGCCAGCAGCTCGGATTATCAGGGGAGCTCCTATAATTCACCCCTCCACTTT. Protein sequence: CASSSDYQGSSYNSPLHF.

V is TRBV3-1 and J is TRBJ2-7, with TRBD2 matching 7 bases. Germline CDR1 is LGHDT and CDR2 is YNNKEL (reference sequence). V lost 4 bases and J lost 4; bases outside the gene matches: 13. This CDR3 region has 16 residues. In nucleotides, the CDR3 is TGTGCCAGCAGCCCCCTCGGTGTGCGGGAGTCTTACGAGCAGTACTTC. Translated: CASSPLGVRESYEQYF.

This clonotype appeared many times. The rearrangement uses TRBV18 and TRBJ2-1, with D perhaps given as TRBD1 or TRBD2 (5 bases each). Trimming pared 3 bases from V and 5 bases from J, leaving 14 bases between. Germline lookup yields CDR1 KGHSH and CDR2 LQKENI. The CDR3 covers 15 residues. Here the CDR3 DNA reads TGTGCCAGCTCACCCCTTGGGACGACTAACAATGAGCAGTTCTTC. This codes for CASSPLGTTNNEQFF.